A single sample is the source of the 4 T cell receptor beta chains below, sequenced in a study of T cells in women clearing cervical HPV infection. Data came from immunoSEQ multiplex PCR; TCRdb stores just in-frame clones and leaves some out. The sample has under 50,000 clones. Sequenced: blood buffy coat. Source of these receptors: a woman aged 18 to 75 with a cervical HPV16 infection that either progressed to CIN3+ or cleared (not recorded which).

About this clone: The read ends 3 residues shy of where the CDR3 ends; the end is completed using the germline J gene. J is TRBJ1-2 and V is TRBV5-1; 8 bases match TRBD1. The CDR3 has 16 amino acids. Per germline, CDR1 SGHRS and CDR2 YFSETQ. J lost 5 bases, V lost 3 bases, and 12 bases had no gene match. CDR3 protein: CASSSDGQGLGYGYTF. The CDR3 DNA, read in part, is TGCGCCAGCAGCTCGGACGGACAGGGTCTAGGGTATGGC.

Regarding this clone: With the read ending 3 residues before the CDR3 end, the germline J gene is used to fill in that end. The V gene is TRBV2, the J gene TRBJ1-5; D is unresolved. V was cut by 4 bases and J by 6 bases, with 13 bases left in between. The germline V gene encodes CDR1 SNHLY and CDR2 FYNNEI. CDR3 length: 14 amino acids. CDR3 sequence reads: CASSAEVAGQPQHF. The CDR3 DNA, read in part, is TGTGCCAGCAGTGCCGAGGTCGCGGGTCAGCCC.

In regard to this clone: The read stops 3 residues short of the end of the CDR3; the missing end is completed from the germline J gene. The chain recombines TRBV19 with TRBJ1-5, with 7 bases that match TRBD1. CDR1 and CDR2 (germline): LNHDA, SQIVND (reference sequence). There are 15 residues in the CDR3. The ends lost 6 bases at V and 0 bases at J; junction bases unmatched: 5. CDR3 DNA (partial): TGTGCCAGTAGCCAGGGGGATAATAGCAATCAGCCC. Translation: CASSQGDNSNQP. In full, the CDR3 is CASSQGDNSNQPQHF.

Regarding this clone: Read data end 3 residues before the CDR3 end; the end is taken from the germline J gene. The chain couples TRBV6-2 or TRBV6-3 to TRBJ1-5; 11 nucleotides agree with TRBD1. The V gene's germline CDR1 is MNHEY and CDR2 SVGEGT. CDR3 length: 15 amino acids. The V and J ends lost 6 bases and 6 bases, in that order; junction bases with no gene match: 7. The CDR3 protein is CASSWTGGFGQPQHF. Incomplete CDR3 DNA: TGTGCCAGCAGCTGGACAGGGGGCTTTGGTCAGCCC.